The rows below give T cell receptor beta chains drawn from one sample of a study of blood T cell repertoires in COVID-19. Sequencing used immunoSEQ multiplex PCR; TCRdb keeps in-frame clones, though not all of them. The sample has around 120,000 clones; about two thirds are singletons. The specimen sequenced was peripheral blood. These receptors were collected from a human donor with acute or convalescent COVID-19. The donor label of this sample is uncertain. The CDR3 runs from the conserved cysteine through the conserved F or W. The D gene is left open where the match is weak. Clone size is stated in some rows and not others, as once, few, many or a class when expanded.

abundance	d_gene	v_gene	j_gene	CDR3nt	CDR3aa
once	-	TRBV30	TRBJ1-4	TGTGCCTGGAGTGTAGAACAGGGATATGAAAAACTGTTTTTT	CAWSVEQGYEKLFF
few	TRBD2	TRBV6-5	TRBJ2-7	TGTGCCAGCAGAAGACTAGCGGGGGGATACGAGCAGTACTTC	CASRRLAGGYEQYF
-	-	TRBV25-1	TRBJ1-4	TGTGCCAGCAGTGACCTTTATTCCTATGAAAAACTGTTTTTT	CASSDLYSYEKLFF
few	TRBD2	TRBV10-1	TRBJ2-2	TGCGCCAGCAGTGAAATTCATAGCGGGGGGCGTCCCACCGGGGAGCTGTTTTTT	CASSEIHSGGRPTGELFF
-	-	TRBV20-1	TRBJ1-2	TGCAGTGCTAGTGACACACCTAACTATGGCTACACCTTC	CSASDTPNYGYTF
-	TRBD2	TRBV5-1	TRBJ2-5	TGCGCCAGCAGCTCCGGGGGGGCCTTCCAAGAGACCCAGTACTTC	CASSSGGAFQETQYF
-	TRBD1	TRBV7-3	TRBJ1-2	TGTGCCAGCAGCCCGGGACAGGGCTATGGCTACACCTTC	CASSPGQGYGYTF
-	TRBD1	TRBV6-5	TRBJ1-6	TGTGCCAGCAGCAGACAGGGTAATAATTCACCCCTCCACTTT	CASSRQGNNSPLHF
once	-	TRBV20-1	TRBJ1-2	TGCAGTACTCTCGACACCTATGGCTACACCTTC	CSTLDTYGYTF
once	TRBD1	TRBV2	TRBJ1-2	TGTGCCAGCACCCCCGGGACAGGATACTATGGCTACACCTTC	CASTPGTGYYGYTF
-	-	TRBV19	TRBJ2-2	TGTGCCAGTAGATCGTGGGCAATAGGGGAGCTGTTTTTT	CASRSWAIGELFF
-	-	TRBV5-1	TRBJ2-3	TGCGCCAGCAGCTGGGTCGGACTCACAGATACGCAGTATTTT	CASSWVGLTDTQYF
-	TRBD2	TRBV5-1	TRBJ2-3	TGCGCCAGCAGCGCCGCGGGGGGGCGGCAAGATACGCAGTATTTT	CASSAAGGRQDTQYF
-	TRBD2	TRBV5-6	TRBJ2-3	TGTGCCAGCAGCTTCGGCGGACTAGCGGGGGACTATACGCAGTATTTT	CASSFGGLAGDYTQYF
-	TRBD1	TRBV4-1	TRBJ2-1	TGCGCCAGCAGCCAAGAACGACAGGGGGTACGTGAGCAGTTCTTC	CASSQERQGVREQFF
-	-	TRBV9	TRBJ1-1	TGTGCCAGCAGCGTAGTCTCGCGTGGCACTGAAGCTTTCTTT	CASSVVSRGTEAFF
few	-	TRBV5-4	TRBJ2-5	TGTGCCAGCAGCTTTAAGCCTCTCGAGGGGACCCAGTACTTC	CASSFKPLEGTQYF
-	TRBD1	TRBV12-5	TRBJ1-3	TGTGCTAGTGGGGAGGGACAGTACTCTGGAAACACCATATATTTT	CASGEGQYSGNTIYF
few	-	TRBV24-1	TRBJ1-5	TGTGCCACCAGTGATTTGCAGCGGCACTCTGGCCAGCATTTT	CATSDLQRHSGQHF
-	TRBD1	TRBV3-1/TRBV3-2	TRBJ1-2	TGTGCCAGCAGCCGGACCCAGGGGGGTTTAAACTATGGCTACACCTTC	CASSRTQGGLNYGYTF
-	TRBD1	TRBV2	TRBJ1-6	TGTGCCAGCGCGACAGGGGGTAATTCACCCCTCCACTTT	CASATGGNSPLHF
-	TRBD1	TRBV2	TRBJ2-3	TGTGCCAGGGGGCGGACAGGGGGAGGAGATACGCAGTATTTT	CARGRTGGGDTQYF
-	-	TRBV28	TRBJ1-2	TGTGCCAGCAGTTTAGGAAGCGCTAACTATGGCTACACCTTC	CASSLGSANYGYTF
-	-	TRBV7-9	TRBJ2-2	TGTGCCAGCAGCTTACAGGGGAACACCGGGGAGCTGTTTTTT	CASSLQGNTGELFF
-	-	TRBV10-3	TRBJ1-2	TGTGCCATCAGTGAGGGGGAGGGGCTCGCTTGGGGCTACACCTTC	CAISEGEGLAWGYTF
-	-	TRBV5-1	TRBJ1-2	TGCGCCAGCAGCTTGTATGGGGGGGATAACTATGGCTACACCTTC	CASSLYGGDNYGYTF
-	-	TRBV10-3	TRBJ1-2	TGTGCCACCTTAGCCGGGGGTATCTATGGCTACACCTTC	CATLAGGIYGYTF
-	TRBD1	TRBV28	TRBJ1-5	TGTGCCAGCAGTCAGACAGGGGCTAATCAGCCCCAGCATTTT	CASSQTGANQPQHF
many	-	TRBV10-2	TRBJ1-1	TGCGCCAGCAGCTCGGACAGATCGGCGACTGAAGCTTTCTTT	CASSSDRSATEAFF
-	-	TRBV18	TRBJ1-1	TGTGCCAGCTCACCAGGGCCCGGGAGACCAGGAGACACTGAAGCTTTCTTT	CASSPGPGRPGDTEAFF
-	-	TRBV19	TRBJ1-5	TGTGCCAGTAGTCCCCGGGGAGGGCGAGGCAATCAGCCCCAGCATTTT	CASSPRGGRGNQPQHF
-	-	TRBV10-2	TRBJ2-3	TGCGCCAGCAGTGAGTCGCGCGGGGGCCTCACAGATACGCAGTATTTT	CASSESRGGLTDTQYF
few	-	TRBV11-2	TRBJ2-1	TGTGCCAGCAGCTTCTCTACCCTAGCGAGGGCCTCCTACAATGAGCAGTTCTTC	CASSFSTLARASYNEQFF
once	TRBD1	TRBV10-2	TRBJ2-7	TGCGCCACCATGATGGACAGGGGTACGGAGCAGTACTTC	CATMMDRGTEQYF
-	TRBD1	TRBV29-1	TRBJ2-5	TGCAGCGCCGAGGGACAGGGTGGGACCCAGTACTTC	CSAEGQGGTQYF
-	TRBD1	TRBV6-5	TRBJ1-6	TGTGCCAGCAGTTACCCACAGGGGGTGAATTCACCCCTCCACTTT	CASSYPQGVNSPLHF
-	TRBD1	TRBV6-2/TRBV6-3	TRBJ1-1	TGTGCCAGCAGCGGACAGGGAGCTTTCTTT	CASSGQGAFF
-	-	TRBV5-4	TRBJ1-1	TGTGCCAGCAGCTTGGCCGGGGGTTTGAACGCTTTCTTT	CASSLAGGLNAFF
-	-	TRBV6-1	TRBJ1-6	TGTGCCAGCAGTGACAGGGCCCCCTTTGGTTCACCCCTCCACTTT	CASSDRAPFGSPLHF
few	-	TRBV6-5	TRBJ1-6	TGTGCCAGCAGTTCCCGGCGGGGTCATAATTCACCCCTCCACTTT	CASSSRRGHNSPLHF
few	-	TRBV6-1	TRBJ2-3	TGTGCCAGCAGTGAACTCCCATGGTCTGGGGGCATGGCAGATACGCAGTATTTT	CASSELPWSGGMADTQYF
once	-	TRBV30	TRBJ2-2	TGTGCCTGGACGGGTGGGGGGGCCCACGTCACCGGGGAGCTGTTTTTT	CAWTGGGAHVTGELFF
-	-	TRBV30	TRBJ1-1	TGTGCCTGGAGTGTTACAGGGTATGGTGAAGCTTTCTTT	CAWSVTGYGEAFF
-	TRBD2	TRBV6-5	TRBJ2-1	TGTGCCAGCAGGTCAACTAGCGGGGAGAGTGAGCAGTTCTTC	CASRSTSGESEQFF
-	-	TRBV7-2	TRBJ1-2	TGTGCCAGCAGGACGGACAGCTCGTATGGCTACACCTTC	CASRTDSSYGYTF
-	-	TRBV5-4	TRBJ1-6	TGTGCCAGCAGTCAAGCAGAGGCAGTGCAGAGCTCCTATAATTCACCCCTCCACTTT	CASSQAEAVQSSYNSPLHF
-	TRBD1	TRBV6-5	TRBJ2-3	TGTGCCAGCAACAGGGGCTCAGATACGCAGTATTTT	CASNRGSDTQYF